This TCR beta chain was captured in a study of blood T cells in healthy people across ages. Points from the study as a whole: Greater diversity and more naive CD4+ cells were seen in long-lived donors than in aged donors.

This clonotype showed up just a few times. Its antigen is not known. The V and J ends lost 4 bases and 3 bases respectively, with 18 bases between them. The V gene's germline CDR1 is MDHEN and CDR2 SYDVKM. This CDR3 is built from 16 residues. Through a sample-barcoded 5' primer and a J-beta primer mix, a second PCR was run for roughly 6 to 12 cycles. Each CDR3 protein is one row after TCRdb ran MiXCR on the 5' RACE reads. Among 700,000 or so distinct CDR3 sequences listed, 20% to 25% were seen once. The sample comprised blood. The source of this sequence is a man aged 65 to 85 in good health. The chain recombines TRBV28 with TRBJ1-1; D may be TRBD1 (5 bases). The CDR3 nucleotides read TGTGCCAGCAGTTACCCTGGCAGGGCCCGTGACACTGAAGCTTTCTTT. As protein: CASSYPGRARDTEAFF.